This T cell receptor beta chain originates from a study of long-term antiretroviral therapy in people with HIV. Study at large: The earliest samples came from an era when ART typically awaited falling CD4 counts.

Sequencing used immunoSEQ v3.0 at survey level. Sequencing was designed to cover 40,000-50,000 T-cell genomes in each sample. Clones were read by immunoSEQ multiplex PCR, and TCRdb kept only the in-frame ones, dropping some. The profile shows about 21,000 clones, around 81% of them singletons. V gave up 1 base and J gave up 5 bases, with 12 bases separating them. Germline CDR1 and CDR2: SEHNR and FQNEAQ (reference sequence). The CDR3 length is 14 residues. Only a few counts were recorded for this clone. What it binds is unknown. Study-wide results and caveats: Post-ART diversity increased but stayed below transplant donor controls.

This material consisted of unsorted PBMCs, taken 2.2 years after starting antiretroviral therapy. This sequence was found in a man aged 50 to 59 with HIV. This chain joins TRBV7-9 and TRBJ2-7; D is possibly TRBD1 (6 bases). CDR3 in amino acids: CASSLDRAINEQYF. In nucleotides, the CDR3 is TGTGCCAGCAGCTTAGACAGGGCGATAAACGAGCAGTACTTC. The variable domain in full, completed from reference TRBV7-9 and TRBJ2-7, reads DTGVSQNPRHKITKRGQNVTFRCDPISEHNRLYWYRQTLGQGPEFLTYFQNEAQLEKSRLLSDRFSAERPKGSFSTLEIQRTEQGDSAMYLCASSLDRAINEQYFGPGTRLTVT.